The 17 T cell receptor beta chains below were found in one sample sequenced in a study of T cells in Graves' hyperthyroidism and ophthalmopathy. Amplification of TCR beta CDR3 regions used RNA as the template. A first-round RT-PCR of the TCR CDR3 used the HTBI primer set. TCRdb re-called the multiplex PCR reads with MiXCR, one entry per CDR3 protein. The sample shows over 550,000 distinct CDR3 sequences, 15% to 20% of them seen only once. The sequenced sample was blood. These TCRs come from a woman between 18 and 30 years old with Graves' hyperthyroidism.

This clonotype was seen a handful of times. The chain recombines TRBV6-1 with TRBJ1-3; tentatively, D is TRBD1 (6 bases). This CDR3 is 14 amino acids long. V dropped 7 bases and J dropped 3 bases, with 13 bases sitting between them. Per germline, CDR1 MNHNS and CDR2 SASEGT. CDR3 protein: CASTGWGLGNTIYF. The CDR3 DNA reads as TGTGCCAGCACCGGATGGGGGCTTGGAAACACCATATATTTT.

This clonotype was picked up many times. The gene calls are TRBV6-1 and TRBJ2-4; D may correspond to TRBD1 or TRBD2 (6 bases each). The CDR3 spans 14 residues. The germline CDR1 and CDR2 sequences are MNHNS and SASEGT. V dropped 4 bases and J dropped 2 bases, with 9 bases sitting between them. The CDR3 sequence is CASSVGGPKNIQYF. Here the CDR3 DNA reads TGTGCCAGCAGTGTTGGGGGGCCCAAAAACATTCAGTACTTC.

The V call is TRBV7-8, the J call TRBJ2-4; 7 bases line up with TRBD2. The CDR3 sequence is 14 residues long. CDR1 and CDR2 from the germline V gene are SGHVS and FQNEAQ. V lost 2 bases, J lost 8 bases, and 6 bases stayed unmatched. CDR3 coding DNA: TGTGCCAGCAGCTTAATCGCAGGGAGGGACATTCAGTACTTC. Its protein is CASSLIAGRDIQYF.

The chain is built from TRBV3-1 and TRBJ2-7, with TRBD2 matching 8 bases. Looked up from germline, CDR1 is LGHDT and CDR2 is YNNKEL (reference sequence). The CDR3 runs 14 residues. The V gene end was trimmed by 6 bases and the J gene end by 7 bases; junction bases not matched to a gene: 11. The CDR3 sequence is CASRSGTRTGEQYF. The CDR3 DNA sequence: TGTGCCAGCAGATCCGGGACTAGGACGGGTGAGCAGTACTTC.

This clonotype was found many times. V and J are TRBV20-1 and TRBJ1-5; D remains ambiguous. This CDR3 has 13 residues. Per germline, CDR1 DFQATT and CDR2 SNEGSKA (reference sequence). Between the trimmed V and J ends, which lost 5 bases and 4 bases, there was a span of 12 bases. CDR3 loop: CSAGQAMNQPQHF. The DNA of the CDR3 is TGCAGTGCTGGCCAGGCGATGAATCAGCCCCAGCATTTT.

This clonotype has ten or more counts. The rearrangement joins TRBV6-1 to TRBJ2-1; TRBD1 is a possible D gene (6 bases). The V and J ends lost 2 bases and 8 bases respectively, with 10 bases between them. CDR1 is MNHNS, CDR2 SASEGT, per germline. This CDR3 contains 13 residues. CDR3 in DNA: TGTGCCAGCAGTGAAACAGGGCGGGATGAGCAGTTCTTC. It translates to CASSETGRDEQFF.

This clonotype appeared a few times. The chain's CDR3 is CASSQDLGPYNEQFF. The CDR3 coding sequence is TGTGCCAGCAGCCAAGATTTAGGTCCCTACAATGAGCAGTTCTTC. This chain links TRBV3-1 with TRBJ2-1; D gene ambiguous. Per the germline V gene, CDR1 is LGHDT and CDR2 is YNNKEL (reference sequence). The ends were cut back, 0 bases at V and 2 bases at J, with 8 bases in the middle. The CDR3 is 15 residues long.

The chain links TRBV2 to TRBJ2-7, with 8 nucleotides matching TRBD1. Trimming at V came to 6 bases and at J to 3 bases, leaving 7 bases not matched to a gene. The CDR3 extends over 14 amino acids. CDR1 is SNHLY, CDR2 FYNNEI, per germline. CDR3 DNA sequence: TGTGCCAGCAGGGATGACAGGGGCATCTACGAGCAGTACTTC. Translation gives CASRDDRGIYEQYF.

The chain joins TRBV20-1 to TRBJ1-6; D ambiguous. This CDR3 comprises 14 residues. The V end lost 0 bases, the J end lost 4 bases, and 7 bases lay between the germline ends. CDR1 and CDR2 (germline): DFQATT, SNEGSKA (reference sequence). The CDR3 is CSARDQTYNSPLHF. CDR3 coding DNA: TGCAGTGCTAGAGACCAGACTTATAATTCACCCCTCCACTTT.

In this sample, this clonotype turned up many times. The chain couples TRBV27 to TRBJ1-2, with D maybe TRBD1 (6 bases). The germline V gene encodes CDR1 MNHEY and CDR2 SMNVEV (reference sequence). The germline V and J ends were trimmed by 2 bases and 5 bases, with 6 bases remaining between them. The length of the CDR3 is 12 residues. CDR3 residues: CASSLQGYGYTF. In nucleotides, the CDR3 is TGTGCCAGCAGTTTACAGGGGTATGGCTACACCTTC.

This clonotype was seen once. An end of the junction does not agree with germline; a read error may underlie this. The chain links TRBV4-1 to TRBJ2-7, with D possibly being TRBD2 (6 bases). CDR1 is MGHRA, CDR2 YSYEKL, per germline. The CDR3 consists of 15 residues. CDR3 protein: CASSPGLARTYELYF. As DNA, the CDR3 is TGCGCCAGCAGCCCCGGGCTAGCGAGAACCTACGAGCTGTACTTC.

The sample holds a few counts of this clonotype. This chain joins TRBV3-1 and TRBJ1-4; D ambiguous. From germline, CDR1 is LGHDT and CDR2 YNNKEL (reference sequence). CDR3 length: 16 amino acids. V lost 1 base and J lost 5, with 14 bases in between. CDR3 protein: CASSQGRVDWNEKLFF. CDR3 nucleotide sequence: TGTGCCAGCAGCCAAGGGAGGGTGGATTGGAATGAAAAACTGTTTTTT. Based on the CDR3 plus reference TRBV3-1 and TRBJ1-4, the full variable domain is DTAVSQTPKYLVTQMGNDKSIKCEQNLGHDTMYWYKQDSKKFLKIMFSYNNKELIINETVPNRFSPKSPDKAHLNLHINSLELGDSAVYFCASSQGRVDWNEKLFFGSGTQLSVL.

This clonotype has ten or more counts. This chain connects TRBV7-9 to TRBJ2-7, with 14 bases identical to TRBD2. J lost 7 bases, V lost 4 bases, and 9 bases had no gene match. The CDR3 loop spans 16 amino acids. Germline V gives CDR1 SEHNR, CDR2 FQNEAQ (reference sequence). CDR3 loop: CASSSAPGLAGGEQYF. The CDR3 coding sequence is TGTGCCAGCAGCTCCGCACCTGGACTAGCGGGGGGTGAGCAGTACTTC.

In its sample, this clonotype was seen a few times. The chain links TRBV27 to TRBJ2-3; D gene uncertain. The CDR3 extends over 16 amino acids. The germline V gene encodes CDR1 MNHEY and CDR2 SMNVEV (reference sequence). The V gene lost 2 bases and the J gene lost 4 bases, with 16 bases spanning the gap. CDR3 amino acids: CASSLKAVVLADTQYF. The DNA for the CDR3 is TGTGCCAGCAGTTTAAAGGCTGTCGTTTTAGCAGATACGCAGTATTTT.

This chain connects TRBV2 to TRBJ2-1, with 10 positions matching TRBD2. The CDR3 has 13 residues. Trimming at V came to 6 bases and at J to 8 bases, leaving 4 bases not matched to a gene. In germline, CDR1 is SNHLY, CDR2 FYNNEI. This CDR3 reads CASRSGGADEQFF. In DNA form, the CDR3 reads TGTGCCAGCAGGAGCGGGGGGGCGGATGAGCAGTTCTTC.

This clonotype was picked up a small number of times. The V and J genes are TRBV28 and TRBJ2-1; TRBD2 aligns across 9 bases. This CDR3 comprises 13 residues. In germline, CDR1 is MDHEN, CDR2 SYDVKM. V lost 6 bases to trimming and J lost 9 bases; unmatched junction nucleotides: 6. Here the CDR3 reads CASRAGGYSEQFF. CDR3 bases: TGTGCCAGCAGGGCGGGAGGGTACTCTGAGCAGTTCTTC.

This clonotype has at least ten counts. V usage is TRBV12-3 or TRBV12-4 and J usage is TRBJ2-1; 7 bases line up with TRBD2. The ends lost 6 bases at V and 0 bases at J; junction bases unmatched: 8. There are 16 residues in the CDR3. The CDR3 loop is CASRMTSPSSYNEQFF. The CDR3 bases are TGTGCCAGCAGGATGACTAGCCCCAGCTCCTACAATGAGCAGTTCTTC.